Listed here are 30 T cell receptor beta chains from one sample, sequenced in a study of post-analysis software for immune sequencing data. Whole-study findings and limits: In patients, TRBV5-6, TRBV5-1 and TRBV20-1 belonged to five TRBV segments found more frequently than in controls.

Unique molecular identifiers were carried by the TCR beta cDNA libraries. TCRdb processed the PCR reads anew with MiXCR; each CDR3 protein has one entry. The sample carries 650,000 to 900,000 distinct CDR3 sequences, just over 45% recorded once. Antigens for these TCRs are unknown. What was sequenced was blood. These receptors all stem from a girl aged 10-17 years with multiple sclerosis.

In its sample, this clonotype was seen a few times. The chain carries TRBV29-1 and TRBJ2-1; the D gene is possibly TRBD1 (6 bases). V lost 4 bases to trimming and J lost 1 base, with 11 bases between them. The CDR3 runs to 14 residues. The germline gives CDR1 SQVTM, CDR2 ANQGSEA. CDR3 amino acids: CSVGVRGSYNEQFF. The CDR3 nucleotides read TGCAGCGTTGGTGTCAGGGGATCCTACAATGAGCAGTTCTTC.

The CDR3 nucleotides read TGCAGCGTTGAAGATCGGGGTGAGCAGTTCTTC. It translates to CSVEDRGEQFF. This rearrangement joins TRBV29-1 to TRBJ2-1; tentatively, D is TRBD2 (5 bases). Trimming stripped 0 bases from V and 9 bases from J, with 6 bases between. CDR1 is SQVTM, CDR2 ANQGSEA, per germline. The CDR3 has 11 residues.

CDR3 residues: CASRQIWDQVDSDTQYF. DNA for the CDR3: TGTGCCAGCAGGCAGATTTGGGACCAAGTAGACTCAGATACGCAGTATTTT. V usage is TRBV6-2 or TRBV6-3 and J usage is TRBJ2-3, with D possibly called TRBD1 or TRBD2 (5 bases each). V was cut by 6 bases and J by 4 bases, with 23 bases left in between. Germline V CDR1 and CDR2: MNHEY, SVGEGT. The CDR3 is made up of 17 amino acids.

In its sample, this clonotype was seen a few times. The rearrangement uses TRBV20-1 and TRBJ2-1, with no clear D. V was clipped by 0 bases and J by 9 bases, with 6 bases between them. The germline CDR1 and CDR2 sequences are DFQATT and SNEGSKA (reference sequence). The CDR3 has 11 residues. CDR3 loop: CSAREDGEQFF. The CDR3 DNA reads TGCAGTGCTAGAGAGGACGGTGAGCAGTTCTTC.

The chain links TRBV29-1 to TRBJ2-5, with TRBD1 matching 7 bases. CDR3 length equals 15 residues. The V segment lost 5 bases and the J segment 0 bases; nucleotides outside the gene matches: 9. Looked up from germline, CDR1 is SQVTM and CDR2 is ANQGSEA. The CDR3 loop is CSVSFLQGNQETQYF. The CDR3 bases are TGCAGCGTTTCCTTTCTACAGGGGAACCAAGAGACCCAGTACTTC.

This clonotype occurred a few times. V usage is TRBV7-2 and J usage is TRBJ2-5, with TRBD2 identical over 11 bases. Trimming took 5 bases from V and 11 from J; bases not matched to a gene: 13. This CDR3 region has 15 residues. Germline V gene sequence: CDR1 SGHTA, CDR2 FQGNSA. In DNA form, the CDR3 reads TGTGCCAGCAGCCCCCGACTAGCGGGATCGGAGGAGCAGTACTTC. This gives the protein CASSPRLAGSEEQYF.

This chain joins TRBV7-2 and TRBJ1-4; D call uncertain. Looked up from germline, CDR1 is SGHTA and CDR2 is FQGNSA. With 1 base removed from V and 6 bases from J, the gap between germline ends came to 9 bases. CDR3 length equals 14 residues. CDR3 residues: CASSLGRSYEKLFF. The DNA of the CDR3 is TGTGCCAGCAGCTTAGGGCGTTCATATGAAAAACTGTTTTTT.

The chain uses TRBV6-1 and TRBJ2-5; D uncertain. The DNA end is a closer match to TRBJ2-7, so the J assignment may be wrong. The CDR3 length is 15 residues. CDR1 is MNHNS, CDR2 SASEGT, per germline. CDR3 bases: TGTGCCAGCAGTGACGTGGGGATGAGGTTCTACGAGCAGTACTTC. Translating it yields CASSDVGMRFYEQYF.

This sequence joins TRBV28 and TRBJ2-3; 8 nucleotides line up with TRBD1. This CDR3 has 16 amino acids. Germline CDR1 MDHEN, CDR2 SYDVKM. V shed 5 bases and J 0 bases; nucleotides not matched to a gene: 7. The CDR3 DNA is TGTGCCAGCAGTCCACCCCGACAGGGGAGCACAGATACGCAGTATTTT. This sequence encodes CASSPPRQGSTDTQYF.

In its sample, this clonotype was seen a few times. The genes are TRBV4-3 and TRBJ2-7; D call uncertain. The CDR3 is made up of 15 amino acids. Looked up from germline, CDR1 is LGHNA and CDR2 is YSLEER. V shed 0 bases and J shed 1 base, with 10 bases lying between them. This chain's CDR3 is CASSQDHGPSYEQYF. The CDR3 region has the DNA TGCGCCAGCAGCCAAGATCATGGGCCATCCTACGAGCAGTACTTC.

A note on this clonotype: At one of its ends the junction is not consistent with the germline gene, which may arise from a read error. The DNA for the CDR3 is TGCGCCGGCAGCCAAACCCGACTAGCGGGGTCTTTTGGAGAGACCCAGTACTTC. Residues: CAGSQTRLAGSFGETQYF. The gene calls are TRBV4-3 and TRBJ2-5; the match to TRBD2 covers 11 bases. This CDR3 has 18 residues. Per germline, CDR1 LGHNA and CDR2 YSLEER.

This clonotype was observed a handful of times. The V gene is TRBV10-1, the J gene TRBJ2-7, with 11 bases identical to TRBD2. Trimming at V came to 8 bases and at J to 3 bases, leaving 9 bases not matched to a gene. The CDR3 is 15 residues long. Germline V gene data show CDR1 as WNHNN and CDR2 as SYGVQD (reference sequence). This CDR3 is CASVGLAGDNYEQYF. Here the CDR3 DNA reads TGCGCCAGCGTCGGACTAGCGGGCGATAACTACGAGCAGTACTTC.

The table lists this clonotype with a few counts. The rearrangement links TRBV11-2 to TRBJ2-6; D ambiguous. The CDR3 runs to 16 residues. CDR1 and CDR2 from the germline V gene are SGHAT and FQNNGV. Trimming cost V 1 base and J 1 base, with 8 bases left between them. The CDR3 spells CASSLVTRSGANVLTF. The CDR3 coding sequence is TGTGCCAGCAGCTTAGTGACACGGTCTGGGGCCAACGTCCTGACTTTC.

This clonotype was found a few times. This rearrangement joins TRBV28 to TRBJ2-7, with 10 bases fitting TRBD1. The CDR3 has 16 amino acids. V gave up 5 bases and J gave up 0 bases; unmatched junction bases: 7. The V gene's germline CDR1 is MDHEN and CDR2 SYDVKM. The CDR3 loop reads CASSTPWTGGSYEQYF. The CDR3 region has the DNA TGTGCCAGCAGTACCCCCTGGACAGGGGGCTCCTACGAGCAGTACTTC.

This rearrangement joins TRBV9 to TRBJ2-4; TRBD2 matches at 7 bases. Germline trimming cut 0 bases from V and 0 bases from J; bases unmatched to any gene: 3. The CDR3 is 16 amino acids. From germline, CDR1 is SGDLS and CDR2 YYNGEE. CDR3 amino acids: CASSVGGGLAKNIQYF. The DNA of the CDR3 is TGTGCCAGCAGCGTAGGCGGGGGACTAGCCAAAAACATTCAGTACTTC.

This clonotype has a handful of counts. The chain uses TRBV21-1 and TRBJ2-7; TRBD1, the table's D call, was not compared with the DNA. TRBV21-1 is labeled a pseudogene. The CDR3 runs 17 residues. The CDR3 loop reads CANSRLILVGLSYEQYF. The CDR3 bases are TGTGCCAACAGCAGGCTTATTTTGGTGGGGCTCTCCTACGAGCAGTACTTC.

This rearrangement joins TRBV12-3 or TRBV12-4 to TRBJ1-1; a weak D match, TRBD1 (6 bases). The ends were cut back, 3 bases at V and 5 bases at J, with 13 bases in the middle. CDR3 length: 14 amino acids. The CDR3 protein is CASSFLQGGTEAFF. CDR3 sequence (DNA): TGTGCCAGCAGTTTTCTACAAGGGGGAACTGAAGCTTTCTTT.

This clonotype turned up a few times. The genes are TRBV11-2 and TRBJ2-5; 7 positions match TRBD2. This CDR3 comprises 15 residues. Unmatched junction bases numbered 6, after V lost 0 bases and J lost 5 bases. Germline V gene sequence: CDR1 SGHAT, CDR2 FQNNGV. The CDR3 DNA reads as TGTGCCAGCAGCTTAGATTTACTAGCGAGGGAGACCCAGTACTTC. Translating gives CASSLDLLARETQYF. Complete variable domain (other parts from reference TRBV11-2 and TRBJ2-5): EAGVAQSPRYKIIEKRQSVAFWCNPISGHATLYWYQQILGQGPKLLIQFQNNGVVDDSQLPKDRFSAERLKGVDSTLKIQPAKLEDSAVYLCASSLDLLARETQYFGPGTRLLVL.

The rearrangement uses TRBV3-1 and TRBJ1-2; D is possibly TRBD1 (5 bases). This CDR3 has 14 amino acids. V lost 5 bases and J lost 6, with 16 bases in between. Germline V gene sequence: CDR1 LGHDT, CDR2 YNNKEL (reference sequence). CDR3 sequence (DNA): TGTGCCAGCAGCGAGCCCGGGACGGCGAATGGCTACACCTTC. This translates into CASSEPGTANGYTF. Full variable domain (rest looked up from reference TRBV3-1 and TRBJ1-2): DTAVSQTPKYLVTQMGNDKSIKCEQNLGHDTMYWYKQDSKKFLKIMFSYNNKELIINETVPNRFSPKSPDKAHLNLHINSLELGDSAVYFCASSEPGTANGYTFGSGTRLTVV.

This clonotype turned up a few times. The rearrangement links TRBV15 to TRBJ2-5; the D is unclear. The CDR3 sequence is 13 residues long. CDR1 is LNHNV and CDR2 is YYDKDF in the germline V gene (reference sequence). Deletions cut 0 bases from V and 5 bases from J, with 7 bases between. In nucleotides, the CDR3 is TGTGCCACCAGCAGAGATGAATGGGAGACCCAGTACTTC. Protein product: CATSRDEWETQYF.

This chain joins TRBV7-9 and TRBJ2-1; 11 bases align to TRBD2. Germline V gene data show CDR1 as SEHNR and CDR2 as FQNEAQ (reference sequence). The ends lost 5 bases at V and 1 base at J; junction bases unmatched: 4. The CDR3 runs 16 residues. CDR3 residues: CASSPASGRSYNEQFF. The CDR3, as DNA: TGTGCCAGCAGCCCCGCTAGCGGGAGGTCCTACAATGAGCAGTTCTTC.

This clonotype was detected a few times. The V gene is TRBV2, the J gene TRBJ1-2, with unresolved D. Germline V CDR1 and CDR2: SNHLY, FYNNEI. CDR3 length: 11 amino acids. Trimming took off 6 bases at V and 4 bases at J, with 6 bases between the two ends. The CDR3 DNA reads as TGTGCCAGCAGGGACTTCTATGGCTACACCTTC. Protein: CASRDFYGYTF.

This sequence joins TRBV14 and TRBJ2-4, with D perhaps TRBD2 (6 bases). Trimming pared 1 base from V and 13 bases from J, leaving 11 bases between. The CDR3 spans 12 residues. Germline V gene data show CDR1 as SGHDN and CDR2 as FVKESK. The chain's CDR3 is CASSQGWREQYF. CDR3 sequence (DNA): TGTGCCAGCAGCCAAGGGTGGAGGGAGCAGTACTTC.

The sample holds a few counts of this clonotype. V and J are TRBV20-1 and TRBJ1-2; the D is unclear. The V gene's germline CDR1 is DFQATT and CDR2 SNEGSKA (reference sequence). The V gene lost 6 bases and the J gene lost 0 bases, with 11 bases spanning the gap. The CDR3 spans 13 residues. The DNA of the CDR3 is TGCAGTGCGCGTGACGGTGCTAACTATGGCTACACCTTC. Its protein is CSARDGANYGYTF.

Written as DNA, the CDR3 is TGTGCCAGCAGTAAGACTAGAGGAAATGAGCAGTTCTTC. Translating it yields CASSKTRGNEQFF. The chain recombines TRBV6-2 or TRBV6-3 with TRBJ2-1; possibly TRBD2 for D (6 bases). In germline, CDR1 is MNHEY, CDR2 SVGEGT. The V and J ends lost 5 bases and 7 bases respectively, with 12 bases between them. The CDR3 runs to 13 residues.

The V call is TRBV7-2, the J call TRBJ1-5; 7 nucleotides align to TRBD1. V shed 4 bases and J 3 bases; nucleotides not matched to a gene: 6. Germline values: CDR1 SGHTA, CDR2 FQGNSA. This CDR3 comprises 15 residues. The CDR3 DNA is TGTGCCAGCAGCTACGGACAGGCGATCAATCAGCCCCAGCATTTT. As protein: CASSYGQAINQPQHF.

V gene TRBV9 combines with J gene TRBJ2-6; D call uncertain. Trimming took off 0 bases at V and 0 bases at J, with 7 bases between the two ends. In germline, CDR1 is SGDLS, CDR2 YYNGEE. This CDR3 spans 16 amino acids. The CDR3 nucleotides are TGTGCCAGCAGCGTAGTGGGAAGCTCTGGGGCCAACGTCCTGACTTTC. Translating it yields CASSVVGSSGANVLTF. Full variable domain (outside the CDR3, taken from reference TRBV9 and TRBJ2-6): DSGVTQTPKHLITATGQRVTLRCSPRSGDLSVYWYQQSLDQGLQFLIQYYNGEERAKGNILERFSAQQFPDLHSELNLSSLELGDSALYFCASSVVGSSGANVLTFGAGSRLTVL.

V is TRBV12-3 or TRBV12-4 and J is TRBJ1-5; D unclear. The CDR3 runs to 13 residues. The ends were cut back, 8 bases at V and 4 bases at J, with 12 bases in the middle. CDR3 bases: TGTGCCAGCGGGCCTCACCTGAATCAGCCCCAGCATTTT. Translating it yields CASGPHLNQPQHF.

The table lists this clonotype with a few counts. This rearrangement joins TRBV27 to TRBJ2-1; tentative D call: TRBD2 (6 bases). Germline lookup yields CDR1 MNHEY and CDR2 SMNVEV (reference sequence). The V gene lost 6 bases and the J gene lost 14 bases, with 17 bases spanning the gap. The CDR3 contains 12 residues. DNA of the CDR3: TGTGCCAGCAGCCTGGGGGACTCCACGGAGTTCTTC. Protein product: CASSLGDSTEFF.

This chain connects TRBV20-1 to TRBJ1-2; D is unresolved. The germline CDR1 and CDR2 sequences are DFQATT and SNEGSKA (reference sequence). V dropped 5 bases and J dropped 4 bases, with 11 bases sitting between them. The length of the CDR3 is 12 residues. The CDR3 reads CSALSTGYGYTF. As DNA, the CDR3 is TGCAGTGCTCTTTCGACGGGCTATGGCTACACCTTC.